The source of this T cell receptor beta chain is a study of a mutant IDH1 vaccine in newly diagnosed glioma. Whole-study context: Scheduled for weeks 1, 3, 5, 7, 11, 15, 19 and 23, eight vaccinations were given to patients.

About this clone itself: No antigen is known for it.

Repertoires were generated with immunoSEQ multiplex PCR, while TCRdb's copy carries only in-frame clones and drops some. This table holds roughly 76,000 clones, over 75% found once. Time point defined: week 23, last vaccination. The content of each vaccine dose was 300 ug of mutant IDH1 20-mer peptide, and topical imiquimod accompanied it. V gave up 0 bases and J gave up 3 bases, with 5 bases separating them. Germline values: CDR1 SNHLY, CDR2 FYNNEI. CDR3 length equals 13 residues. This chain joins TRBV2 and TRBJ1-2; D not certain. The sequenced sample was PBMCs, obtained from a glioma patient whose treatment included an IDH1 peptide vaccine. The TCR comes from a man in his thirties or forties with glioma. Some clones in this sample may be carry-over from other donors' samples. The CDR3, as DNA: TGTGCCAGCAGTGAAGCGGTAGACTATGGCTACACCTTC. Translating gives CASSEAVDYGYTF.